This paragraph covers one T cell receptor beta chain sequence. Its antigen remains unidentified. These data belong to a study of T cell responses to AZD1222 COVID-19 vaccine. Regarding the study as a whole: Females made up more of the donors, who were largely white British, and clonal diversity may have come out too low. In all cases, repertoires were sampled only after the peak T cell response. The number of AZD1222 recipients seropositive at baseline was only five or six. At 160-218 and 743-854, vaccine-associated CD4 TCRs were dominant, and they spanned spike.

Germline V lookup: CDR1 SGDLS, CDR2 YYNGEE. V lost 0 bases to trimming and J lost 3 bases; unmatched junction nucleotides: 11. The CDR3 sequence is 18 residues long. Generated by immunoSEQ multiplex PCR, the TCRdb table keeps only in-frame clones and is missing some. The sample lists over 130,000 clones; about 93% were seen once. J is TRBJ2-3 and V is TRBV9; the match to TRBD2 covers 9 bases. This sequence originates from an adult in good health. The sample was peripheral blood, taken on day 0 of AZD1222 vaccination. The CDR3 region is CASSVVSGSILGTDTQYF. The CDR3 DNA reads as TGTGCCAGCAGCGTAGTTAGCGGGAGTATTTTAGGGACAGATACGCAGTATTTT.